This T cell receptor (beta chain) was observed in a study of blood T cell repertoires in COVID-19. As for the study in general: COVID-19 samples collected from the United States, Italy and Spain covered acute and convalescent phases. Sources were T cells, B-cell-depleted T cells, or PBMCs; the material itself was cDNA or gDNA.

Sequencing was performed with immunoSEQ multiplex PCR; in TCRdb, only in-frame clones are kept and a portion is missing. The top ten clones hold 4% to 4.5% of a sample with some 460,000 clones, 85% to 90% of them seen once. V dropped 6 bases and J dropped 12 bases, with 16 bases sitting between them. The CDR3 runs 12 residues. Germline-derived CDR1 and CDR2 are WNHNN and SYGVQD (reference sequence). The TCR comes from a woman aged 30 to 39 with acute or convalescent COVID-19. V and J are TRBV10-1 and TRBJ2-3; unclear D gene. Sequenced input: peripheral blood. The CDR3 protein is CASSDSGLLQYF. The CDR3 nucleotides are TGCGCCAGCAGCGACTCCGGGTTACTCCAGTATTTT.